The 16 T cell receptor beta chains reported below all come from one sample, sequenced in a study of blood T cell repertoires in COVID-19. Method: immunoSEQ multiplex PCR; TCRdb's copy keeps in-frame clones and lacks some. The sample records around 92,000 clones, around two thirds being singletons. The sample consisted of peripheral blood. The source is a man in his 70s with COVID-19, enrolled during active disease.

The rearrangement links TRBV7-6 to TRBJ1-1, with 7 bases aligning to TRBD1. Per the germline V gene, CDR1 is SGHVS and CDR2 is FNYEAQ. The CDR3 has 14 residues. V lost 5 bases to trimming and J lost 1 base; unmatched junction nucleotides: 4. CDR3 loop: CASSPGQTNTEAFF. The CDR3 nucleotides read TGTGCCAGCAGCCCGGGACAGACGAACACTGAAGCTTTCTTT. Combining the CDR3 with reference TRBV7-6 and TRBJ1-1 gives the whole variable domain GAGVSQSPRYKVTKRGQDVALRCDPISGHVSLYWYRQALGQGPEFLTYFNYEAQQDKSGLPNDRFSAERPEGSISTLTIQRTEQRDSAMYRCASSPGQTNTEAFFGQGTRLTVV.

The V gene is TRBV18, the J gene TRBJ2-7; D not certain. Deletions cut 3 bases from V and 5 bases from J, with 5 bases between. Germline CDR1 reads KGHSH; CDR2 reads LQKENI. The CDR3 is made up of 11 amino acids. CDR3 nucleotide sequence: TGTGCCAGCTCACCGTCTGACGAGCAGTACTTC. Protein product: CASSPSDEQYF.

CDR3 DNA sequence: TGTGCCATCAGTGGACTAGCGGCGAACACCGGGGAGCTGTTTTTT. It translates to CAISGLAANTGELFF. This chain joins TRBV10-3 and TRBJ2-2; TRBD2 matches at 9 bases. Germline CDR1 reads ENHRY; CDR2 reads SYGVKD. Trimming at V came to 4 bases and at J to 0 bases, leaving 0 bases not matched to a gene. This CDR3 is 15 amino acids long.

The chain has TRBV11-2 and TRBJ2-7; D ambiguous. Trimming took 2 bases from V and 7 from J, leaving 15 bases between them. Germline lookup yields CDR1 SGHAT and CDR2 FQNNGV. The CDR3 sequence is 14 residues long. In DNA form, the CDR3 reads TGTGCCAGCAGCTTAAAGAGGTCAGTGGTTGAGCAGTACTTC. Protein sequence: CASSLKRSVVEQYF.

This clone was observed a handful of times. The CDR3 DNA reads TGTGCCAGTAGTATAGTGAGTTCAGGACAATACTCTGGTACGCAGTATTTT. It specifies CASSIVSSGQYSGTQYF. This chain uses TRBV19 with TRBJ2-3; perhaps TRBD1 as D (5 bases). CDR1 LNHDA and CDR2 SQIVND come from the germline V gene (reference sequence). The CDR3 totals 17 residues. Trimming took off 1 base at V and 8 bases at J, with 22 bases between the two ends.

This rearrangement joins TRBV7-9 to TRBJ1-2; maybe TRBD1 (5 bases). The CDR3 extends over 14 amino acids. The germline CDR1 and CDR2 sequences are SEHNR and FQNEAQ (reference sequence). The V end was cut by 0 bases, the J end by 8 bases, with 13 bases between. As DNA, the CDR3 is TGTGCCAGCAGCTTAGCTGGCAGGGAGGGCGGCTACACCTTC. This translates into CASSLAGREGGYTF.

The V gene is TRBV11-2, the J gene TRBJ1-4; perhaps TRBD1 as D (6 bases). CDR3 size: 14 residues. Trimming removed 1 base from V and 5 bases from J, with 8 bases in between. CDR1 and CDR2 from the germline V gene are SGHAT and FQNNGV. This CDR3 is CASSLGDRNEKLFF. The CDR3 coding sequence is TGTGCCAGCAGCTTAGGTGACAGGAATGAAAAACTGTTTTTT.

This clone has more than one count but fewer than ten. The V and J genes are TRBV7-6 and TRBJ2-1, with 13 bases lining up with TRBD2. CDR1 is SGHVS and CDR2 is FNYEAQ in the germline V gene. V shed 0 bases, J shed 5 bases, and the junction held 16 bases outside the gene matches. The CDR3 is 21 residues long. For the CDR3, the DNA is TGTGCCAGCAGCTTAGCGGTGATAGGACTAGCGGGAGAAGGATTCCACAATGAGCAGTTCTTC. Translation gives CASSLAVIGLAGEGFHNEQFF. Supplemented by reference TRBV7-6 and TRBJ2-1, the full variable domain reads GAGVSQSPRYKVTKRGQDVALRCDPISGHVSLYWYRQALGQGPEFLTYFNYEAQQDKSGLPNDRFSAERPEGSISTLTIQRTEQRDSAMYRCASSLAVIGLAGEGFHNEQFFGPGTRLTVL.

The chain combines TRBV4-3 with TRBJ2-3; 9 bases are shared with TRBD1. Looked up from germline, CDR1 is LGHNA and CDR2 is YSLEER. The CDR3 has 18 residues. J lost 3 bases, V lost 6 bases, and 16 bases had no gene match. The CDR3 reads CASRPTAPGQGRTDTQYF. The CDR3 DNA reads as TGCGCCAGCAGACCTACCGCCCCGGGACAGGGTCGGACAGATACGCAGTATTTT.

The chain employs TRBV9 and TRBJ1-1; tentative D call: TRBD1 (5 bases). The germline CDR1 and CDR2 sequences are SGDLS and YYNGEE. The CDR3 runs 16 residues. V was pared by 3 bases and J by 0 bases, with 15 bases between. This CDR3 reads CASSGGVNSVNTEAFF. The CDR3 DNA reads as TGTGCCAGCAGCGGGGGGGTAAACAGTGTGAACACTGAAGCTTTCTTT.

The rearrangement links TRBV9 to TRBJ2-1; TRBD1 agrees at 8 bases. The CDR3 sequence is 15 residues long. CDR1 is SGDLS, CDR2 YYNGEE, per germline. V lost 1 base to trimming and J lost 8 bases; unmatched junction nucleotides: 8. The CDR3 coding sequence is TGTGCCAGCAGCGTATTGGGACAGGCATTCTATGAGCAGTTCTTC. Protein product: CASSVLGQAFYEQFF.

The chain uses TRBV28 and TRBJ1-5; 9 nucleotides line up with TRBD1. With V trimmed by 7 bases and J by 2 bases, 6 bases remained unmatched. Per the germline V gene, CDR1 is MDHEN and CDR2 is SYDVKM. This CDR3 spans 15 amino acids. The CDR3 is CASTKTGGGNQPQHF. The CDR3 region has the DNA TGTGCCAGCACCAAGACAGGGGGAGGCAATCAGCCCCAGCATTTT.

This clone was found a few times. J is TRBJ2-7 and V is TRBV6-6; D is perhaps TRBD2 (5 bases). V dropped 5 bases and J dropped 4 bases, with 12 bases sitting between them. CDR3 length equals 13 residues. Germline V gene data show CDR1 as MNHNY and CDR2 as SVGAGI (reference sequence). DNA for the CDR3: TGTGCCAGCAGTGGTCGGCTAGCTTACGAGCAGTACTTC. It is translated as CASSGRLAYEQYF.

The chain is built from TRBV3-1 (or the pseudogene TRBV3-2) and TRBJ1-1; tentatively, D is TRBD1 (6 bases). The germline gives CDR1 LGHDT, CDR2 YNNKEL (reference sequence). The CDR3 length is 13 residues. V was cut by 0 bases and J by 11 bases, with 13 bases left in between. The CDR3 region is CASSQDLGAGAFF. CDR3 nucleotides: TGTGCCAGCAGCCAAGATTTGGGGGCTGGGGCTTTCTTT.

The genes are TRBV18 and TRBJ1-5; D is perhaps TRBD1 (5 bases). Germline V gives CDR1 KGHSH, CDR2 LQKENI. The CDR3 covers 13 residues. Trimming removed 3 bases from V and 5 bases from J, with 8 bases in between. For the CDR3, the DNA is TGTGCCAGCTCACCTCGGGGGGATCAGCCCCAGCATTTT. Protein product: CASSPRGDQPQHF.

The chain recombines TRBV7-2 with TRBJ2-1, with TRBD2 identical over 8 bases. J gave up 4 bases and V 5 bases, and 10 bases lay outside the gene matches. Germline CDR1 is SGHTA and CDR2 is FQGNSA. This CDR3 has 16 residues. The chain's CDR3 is CASSPPGGRTYNEQFF. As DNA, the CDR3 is TGTGCCAGCAGCCCCCCGGGCGGGAGGACTTACAATGAGCAGTTCTTC.